Following are 10 T cell receptor beta chains from one sample sequenced in a study of neurological immune-mediated disorders. TCRdb reprocessed the 5' RACE reads with MiXCR, giving one entry per CDR3 protein. The profile covers under 50,000 distinct CDR3 sequences, with about 12% appearing a single time and 3.5% to 5.5% taken by the ten largest. Time point described: longitudinal time-point 2. Sample: PBMCs. The receptors were sampled from a male donor with HTLV-1-associated myelopathy (HAM/TSP).

This clonotype showed up many times. The chain recombines TRBV5-1 with TRBJ2-5, with TRBD1 matching over 8 bases. Germline V gene data show CDR1 as SGHRS and CDR2 as YFSETQ. This CDR3 region has 15 residues. The ends lost 4 bases at V and 5 bases at J; junction bases unmatched: 10. Here the CDR3 DNA reads TGCGCCAGCAGCACCGCAACAGGGGGATATGAGACCCAGTACTTC. Amino acid sequence: CASSTATGGYETQYF.

This clonotype rates as medium-sized. This chain connects TRBV5-1 to TRBJ2-3, with TRBD2 identical over 8 bases. V trimming: 4 bases; J trimming: 4 bases; junction bases outside the gene matches: 11. This CDR3 spans 16 amino acids. CDR1 and CDR2 from the germline V gene are SGHRS and YFSETQ. The CDR3 sequence: CASSPLSGGASDTQYF. In nucleotides, the CDR3 is TGCGCCAGCAGCCCCCTATCGGGGGGGGCCTCAGATACGCAGTATTTT.

Turning to this clonotype: Germline is not matched at one junction end, which may reflect a read error. The chain uses TRBV7-2 and TRBJ2-5; D is unresolved. Germline-derived CDR1 and CDR2 are SGHTA and FQGNSA. The length of the CDR3 is 13 residues. CDR3 protein: CVSSPQALIEQYF. CDR3 nucleotide sequence: TGTGTCAGCAGCCCCCAAGCTCTAATTGAGCAGTACTTC. The complete variable domain, with remaining parts taken from reference TRBV7-2 and TRBJ2-5, reads GAGVSQSPSNKVTEKGKDVELRCDPISGHTALYWYRQSLGQGLEFLIYFQGNSAPDKSGLPSDRFSAERTGGSVSTLTIQRTQQEDSAVYLCVSSPQALIEQYFGPGTRLLVL.

This clonotype was counted many times. The chain couples TRBV5-1 to TRBJ2-7, with D tentatively TRBD2 (6 bases). CDR3 length equals 16 residues. Germline CDR1 is SGHRS and CDR2 is YFSETQ. V was pared by 4 bases and J by 5 bases, with 22 bases between. The CDR3 region has the DNA TGCGCCAGCAGCCGTACTCCCTGGGCAGGAGGGCACGAGCAGTACTTC. Protein: CASSRTPWAGGHEQYF.

This chain uses TRBV10-3 with TRBJ2-7, with TRBD1 matching 10 bases. From germline, CDR1 is ENHRY and CDR2 SYGVKD. The CDR3 is 14 amino acids. CDR3 nucleotide sequence: TGTGTTATCAGGGGAGACAGGGGGCGAGACGAGCAGTACTTC. Protein: CVIRGDRGRDEQYF.

The chain employs TRBV7-8 and TRBJ2-2, with 10 bases fitting TRBD2. Looked up from germline, CDR1 is SGHVS and CDR2 is FQNEAQ. The trim removed 3 bases at V and 4 bases at J, leaving 5 bases unmatched. This CDR3 contains 16 residues. CDR3: CASSFSGGRSTGELFF. The CDR3, as DNA: TGTGCCAGCAGCTTTAGCGGGGGGCGGAGCACCGGGGAGCTGTTTTTT.

This chain links TRBV12-3 or TRBV12-4 with TRBJ2-3; TRBD1 or TRBD2 may be the D gene (5 bases each). This CDR3 comprises 14 residues. The germline V and J ends were trimmed by 7 bases and 2 bases, with 13 bases remaining between them. This chain's CDR3 is CASTRDAHTDTQYF. In DNA, the CDR3 is TGTGCCAGCACCCGGGACGCCCACACAGATACGCAGTATTTT.

This clonotype is medium-sized by share. V is TRBV20-1 and J is TRBJ2-7, with D possibly being TRBD2 (6 bases). Germline values: CDR1 DFQATT, CDR2 SNEGSKA (reference sequence). V was shortened by 4 bases and J by 7 bases, with 17 bases between the two germline ends. The length of the CDR3 is 13 residues. CDR3 bases: TGCAGTGCTAACAAAGGAGGGCCGGGGGAGCAGTACTTC. Protein product: CSANKGGPGEQYF.

The sample holds many counts of this clonotype. The gene calls are TRBV20-1 and TRBJ2-3; 8 bases map to TRBD2. The V gene end was trimmed by 1 base and the J gene end by 1 base; junction bases not matched to a gene: 1. The CDR3 is 14 residues long. The germline V gene has CDR1 DFQATT and CDR2 SNEGSKA (reference sequence). CDR3: CSARVSGGTDTQYF. The CDR3 DNA reads as TGCAGTGCTAGAGTTAGCGGGGGCACAGATACGCAGTATTTT.

This clonotype was recorded a few times. CDR3 DNA sequence: TGCAGTGCTAGAGATCCATCGGACGTCGGCAATCAGCCCCAGCATTTT. Encoded protein: CSARDPSDVGNQPQHF. The V gene is TRBV20-1, the J gene TRBJ1-5; D unresolved. Germline lookup yields CDR1 DFQATT and CDR2 SNEGSKA (reference sequence). The V gene lost 0 bases and the J gene lost 2 bases, with 14 bases spanning the gap. The length of the CDR3 is 16 residues.